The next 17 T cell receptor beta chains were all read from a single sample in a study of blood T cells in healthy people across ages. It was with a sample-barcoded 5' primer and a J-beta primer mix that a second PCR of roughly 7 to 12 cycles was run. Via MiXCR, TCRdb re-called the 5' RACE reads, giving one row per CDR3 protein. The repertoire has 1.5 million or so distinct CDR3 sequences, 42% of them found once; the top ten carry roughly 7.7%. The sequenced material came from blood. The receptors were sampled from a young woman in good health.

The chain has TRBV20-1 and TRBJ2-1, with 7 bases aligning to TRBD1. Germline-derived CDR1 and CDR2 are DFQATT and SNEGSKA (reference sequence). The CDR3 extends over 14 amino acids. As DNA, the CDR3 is TGCACATCCCCCGGGACAGCAGGAGTCGATGAGCAGTTCTTC. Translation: CTSPGTAGVDEQFF.

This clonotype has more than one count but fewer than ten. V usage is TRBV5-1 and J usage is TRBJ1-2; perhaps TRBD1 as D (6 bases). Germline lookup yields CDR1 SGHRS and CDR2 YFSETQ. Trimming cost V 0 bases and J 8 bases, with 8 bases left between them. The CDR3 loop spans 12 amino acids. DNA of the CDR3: TGCGCCAGCAGCTTGGTCGGGGGCGGCTACACCTTC. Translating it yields CASSLVGGGYTF.

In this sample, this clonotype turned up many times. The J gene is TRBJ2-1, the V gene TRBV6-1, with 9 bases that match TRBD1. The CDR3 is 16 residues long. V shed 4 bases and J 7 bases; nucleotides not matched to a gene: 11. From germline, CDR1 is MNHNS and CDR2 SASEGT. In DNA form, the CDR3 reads TGTGCCAGCAGTGTCCTCCCGGGACAGGGATCGAATGAGCAGTTCTTC. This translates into CASSVLPGQGSNEQFF.

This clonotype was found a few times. In nucleotides, the CDR3 is TGTGCCAGCAGCCAAACAGGGATTATAGGTCAGCCCCAGCATTTT. This translates into CASSQTGIIGQPQHF. This chain connects TRBV7-9 to TRBJ1-5, with a possible D match to TRBD1 (6 bases). There are 15 residues in the CDR3. Looked up from germline, CDR1 is SEHNR and CDR2 is FQNEAQ (reference sequence). V gave up 5 bases and J gave up 6 bases, with 17 bases separating them.

CDR3: CASSQGVGAGRYNEQYF. Here the CDR3 DNA reads TGTGCCAGCAGCCAAGGGGTTGGAGCGGGGCGCTACAATGAGCAGTACTTC. The chain employs TRBV3-1 and TRBJ2-5; TRBD2 agrees at 7 bases. The CDR3 totals 17 residues. J was trimmed by 11 bases and V by 1 base; bases with no gene match: 19. Germline V gene lookup returns CDR1 LGHDT and CDR2 YNNKEL (reference sequence).

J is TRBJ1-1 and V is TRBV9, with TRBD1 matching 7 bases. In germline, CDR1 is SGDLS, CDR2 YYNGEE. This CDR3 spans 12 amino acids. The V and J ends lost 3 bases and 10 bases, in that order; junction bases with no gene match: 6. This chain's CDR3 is CASSGDRGGAFF. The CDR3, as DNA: TGTGCCAGCAGCGGGGACAGAGGAGGAGCTTTCTTT.

CDR3 bases: TGTGCCAGTGTGGGACAGGGGAACTATGGCTACACCTTC. It codes for CASVGQGNYGYTF. This chain connects TRBV6-1 to TRBJ1-2; 10 nucleotides match TRBD1. V shed 9 bases, J shed 2 bases, and the junction held 3 bases outside the gene matches. The CDR3 length is 13 residues. Germline CDR1 is MNHNS and CDR2 is SASEGT.

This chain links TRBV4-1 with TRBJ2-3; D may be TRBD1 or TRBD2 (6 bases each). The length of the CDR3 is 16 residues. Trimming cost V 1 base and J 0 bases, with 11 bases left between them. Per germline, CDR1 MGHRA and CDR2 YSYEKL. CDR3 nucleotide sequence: TGCGCCAGCAGCCAAGGACGGGGGCCCAGCACAGATACGCAGTATTTT. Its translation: CASSQGRGPSTDTQYF.

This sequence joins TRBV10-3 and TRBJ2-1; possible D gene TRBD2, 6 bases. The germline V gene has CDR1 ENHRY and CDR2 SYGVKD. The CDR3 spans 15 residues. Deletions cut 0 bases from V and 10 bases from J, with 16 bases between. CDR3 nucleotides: TGTGCCATCAGTGAGTCGGGGGACTCCCAGCGGGAGCAGTTCTTC. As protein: CAISESGDSQREQFF.

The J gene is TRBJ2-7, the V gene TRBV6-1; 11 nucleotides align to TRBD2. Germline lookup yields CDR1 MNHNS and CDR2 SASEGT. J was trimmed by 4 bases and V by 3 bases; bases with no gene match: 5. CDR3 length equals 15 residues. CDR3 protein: CASSDVTSGVYEQYF. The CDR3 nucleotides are TGTGCCAGCAGTGATGTGACTAGCGGGGTGTACGAGCAGTACTTC.

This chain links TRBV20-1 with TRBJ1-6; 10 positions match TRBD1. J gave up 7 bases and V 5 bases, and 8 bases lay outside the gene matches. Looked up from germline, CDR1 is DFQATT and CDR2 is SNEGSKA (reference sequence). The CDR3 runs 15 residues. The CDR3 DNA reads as TGCAGTGCTCCTAGGGACAGGGGACGGAATTCACCCCTCCACTTT. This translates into CSAPRDRGRNSPLHF.

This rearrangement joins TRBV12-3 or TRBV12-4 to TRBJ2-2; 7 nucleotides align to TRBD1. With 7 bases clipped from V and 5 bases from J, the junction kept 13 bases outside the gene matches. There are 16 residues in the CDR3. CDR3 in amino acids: CASKTGASSWTGELFF. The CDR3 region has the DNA TGTGCCAGCAAAACAGGGGCCTCCAGTTGGACCGGGGAGCTGTTTTTT.

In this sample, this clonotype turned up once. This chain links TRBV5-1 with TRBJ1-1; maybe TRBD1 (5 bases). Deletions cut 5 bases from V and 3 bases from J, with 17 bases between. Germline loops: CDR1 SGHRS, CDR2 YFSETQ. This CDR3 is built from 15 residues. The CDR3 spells CASRQDPLGDTEAFF. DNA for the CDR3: TGCGCCAGCAGGCAGGACCCGTTGGGGGACACTGAAGCTTTCTTT.

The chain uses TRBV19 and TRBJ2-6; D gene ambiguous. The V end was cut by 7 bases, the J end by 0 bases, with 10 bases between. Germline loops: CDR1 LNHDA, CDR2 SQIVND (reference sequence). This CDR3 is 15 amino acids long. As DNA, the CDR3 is TGTGCCAGTATCGAGTTTGGCTCTGGGGCCAACGTCCTGACTTTC. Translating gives CASIEFGSGANVLTF.

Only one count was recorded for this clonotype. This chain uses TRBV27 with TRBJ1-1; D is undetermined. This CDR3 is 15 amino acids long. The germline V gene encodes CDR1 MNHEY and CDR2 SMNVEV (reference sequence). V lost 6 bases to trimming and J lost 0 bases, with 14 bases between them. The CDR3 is CASSPWERMNTEAFF. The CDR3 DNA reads TGTGCCAGCAGCCCATGGGAACGCATGAACACTGAAGCTTTCTTT.

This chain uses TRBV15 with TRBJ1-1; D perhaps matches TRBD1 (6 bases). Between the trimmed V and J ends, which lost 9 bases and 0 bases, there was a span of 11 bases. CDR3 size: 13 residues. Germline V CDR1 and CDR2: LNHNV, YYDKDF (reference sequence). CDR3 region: CATRQALNTEAFF. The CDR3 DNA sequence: TGTGCCACAAGACAGGCCTTGAACACTGAAGCTTTCTTT.

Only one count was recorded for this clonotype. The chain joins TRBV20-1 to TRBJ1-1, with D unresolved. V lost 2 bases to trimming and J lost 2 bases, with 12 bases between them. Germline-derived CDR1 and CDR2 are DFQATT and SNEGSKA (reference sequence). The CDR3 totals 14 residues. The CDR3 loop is CSARRVSGNTEAFF. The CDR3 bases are TGCAGTGCTAGAAGGGTGTCGGGCAACACTGAAGCTTTCTTT.